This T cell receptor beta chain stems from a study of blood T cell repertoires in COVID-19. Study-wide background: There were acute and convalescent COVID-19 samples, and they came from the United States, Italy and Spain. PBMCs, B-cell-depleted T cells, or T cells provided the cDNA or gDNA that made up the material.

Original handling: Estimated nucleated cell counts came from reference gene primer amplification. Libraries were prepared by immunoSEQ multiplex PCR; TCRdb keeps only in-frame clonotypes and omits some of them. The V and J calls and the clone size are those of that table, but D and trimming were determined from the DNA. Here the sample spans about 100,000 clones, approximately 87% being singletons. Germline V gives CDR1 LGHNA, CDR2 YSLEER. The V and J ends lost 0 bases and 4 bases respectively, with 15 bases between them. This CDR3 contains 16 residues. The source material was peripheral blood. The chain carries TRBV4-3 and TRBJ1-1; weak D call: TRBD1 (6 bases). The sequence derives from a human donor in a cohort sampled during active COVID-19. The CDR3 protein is CASSQDPTGLGTEAFF. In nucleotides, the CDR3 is TGCGCCAGCAGCCAAGATCCTACAGGGCTGGGCACTGAAGCTTTCTTT.